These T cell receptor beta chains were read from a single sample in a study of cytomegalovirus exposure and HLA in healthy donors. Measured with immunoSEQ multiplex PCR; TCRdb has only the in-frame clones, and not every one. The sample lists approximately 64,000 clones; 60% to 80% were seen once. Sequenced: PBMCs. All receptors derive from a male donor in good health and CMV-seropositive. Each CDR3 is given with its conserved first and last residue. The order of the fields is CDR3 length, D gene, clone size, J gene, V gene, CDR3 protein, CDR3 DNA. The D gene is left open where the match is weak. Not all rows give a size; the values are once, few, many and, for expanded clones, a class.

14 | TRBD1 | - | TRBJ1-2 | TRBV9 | CASSARDRAHGYTF | TGTGCCAGCAGCGCCCGGGACAGGGCCCATGGCTACACCTTC
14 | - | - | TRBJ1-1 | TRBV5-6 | CASSSSPGYTEAFF | TGTGCCAGCAGCTCTAGTCCGGGTTATACTGAAGCTTTCTTT
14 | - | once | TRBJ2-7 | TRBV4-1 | CASSQRQDSYEQYF | TGCGCCAGCAGCCAAAGACAGGACTCCTACGAGCAGTACTTC
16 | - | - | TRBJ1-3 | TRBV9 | CASSVNPTGPGNTIYF | TGTGCCAGCAGCGTAAACCCTACAGGGCCTGGAAACACCATATATTTT
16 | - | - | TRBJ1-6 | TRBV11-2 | CASSLYHRRRNSPLHF | TGTGCCAGCAGCTTATACCACAGGAGAAGGAATTCACCCCTCCACTTT
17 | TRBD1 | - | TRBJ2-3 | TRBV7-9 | CASSPRATGDLPDTQYF | TGTGCCAGCAGCCCTAGGGCGACAGGGGATTTGCCAGATACGCAGTATTTT
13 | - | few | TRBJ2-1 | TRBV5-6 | CASSFGRYNEQFF | TGTGCCAGCAGCTTCGGTCGCTACAATGAGCAGTTCTTC
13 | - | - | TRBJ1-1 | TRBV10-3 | CAISEVGSTEAFF | TGTGCCATCAGTGAGGTGGGCTCTACTGAAGCTTTCTTT
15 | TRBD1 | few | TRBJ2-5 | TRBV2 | CASKQQGGLQETQYF | TGTGCCAGCAAACAACAGGGGGGTCTCCAAGAGACCCAGTACTTC
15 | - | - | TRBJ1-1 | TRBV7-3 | CASSVGGGENTEAFF | TGTGCCAGCAGCGTGGGAGGGGGTGAGAACACTGAAGCTTTCTTT
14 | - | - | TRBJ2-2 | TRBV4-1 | CASSQGQEAGELFF | TGCGCCAGCAGCCAAGGACAGGAGGCCGGGGAGCTGTTTTTT
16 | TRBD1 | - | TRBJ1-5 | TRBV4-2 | CASSQDRGGGNQPQHF | TGTGCCAGCAGCCAGGACAGGGGAGGGGGCAATCAGCCCCAGCATTTT
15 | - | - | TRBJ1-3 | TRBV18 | CATTEGDYSGNTIYF | TGTGCCACCACCGAGGGGGACTACTCTGGAAACACCATATATTTT
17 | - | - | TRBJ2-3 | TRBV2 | CASRPGSRGSSTDTQYF | TGTGCCAGCAGGCCCGGGAGTCGGGGGTCTAGCACAGATACGCAGTATTTT
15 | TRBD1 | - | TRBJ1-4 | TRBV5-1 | CASSTDRGLSEKLFF | TGCGCCAGCTCCACCGACAGGGGCCTTAGTGAAAAACTGTTTTTT
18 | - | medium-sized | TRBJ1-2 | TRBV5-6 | CASSPIVGMGAGNYGYTF | TGTGCCAGCAGCCCAATTGTGGGCATGGGGGCAGGCAACTATGGCTACACCTTC
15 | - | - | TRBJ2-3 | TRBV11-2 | CASSFGRAPTDTQYF | TGTGCCAGCAGCTTTGGGCGGGCTCCCACAGATACGCAGTATTTT
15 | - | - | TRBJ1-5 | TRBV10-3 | CAISEILRGNQPQHF | TGTGCCATCAGTGAGATCCTTAGGGGGAATCAGCCCCAGCATTTT
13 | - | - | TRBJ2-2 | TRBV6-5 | CASSYAWSGELFF | TGTGCCAGCAGTTACGCGTGGTCCGGGGAGCTGTTTTTT
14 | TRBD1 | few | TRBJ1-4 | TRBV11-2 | CASSRDRGREKLFF | TGTGCCAGCAGCCGGGACAGGGGTAGGGAAAAACTGTTTTTT
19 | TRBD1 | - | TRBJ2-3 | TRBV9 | CASSVVRQGHISSTDTQYF | TGTGCCAGCAGCGTAGTCCGACAGGGCCATATATCTAGCACAGATACGCAGTATTTT
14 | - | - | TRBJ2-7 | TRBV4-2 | CASSQGTGHNEQYF | TGTGCCAGCAGCCAAGGTACGGGACACAACGAGCAGTACTTC
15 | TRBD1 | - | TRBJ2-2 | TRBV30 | CAWPSRGYKDGELFF | TGTGCCTGGCCCAGCAGGGGGTATAAGGACGGGGAGCTGTTTTTT
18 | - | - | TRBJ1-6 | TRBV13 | CASSLHAVWGGNNSPLHF | TGTGCCAGCAGCTTACATGCGGTGTGGGGGGGCAATAATTCACCCCTCCACTTT
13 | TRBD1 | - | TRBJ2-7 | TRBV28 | CASGGQGSLEQYF | TGTGCCAGCGGGGGACAGGGGTCGCTCGAGCAGTACTTC
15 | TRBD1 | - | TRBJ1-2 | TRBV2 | CASREASGQHYGYTF | TGTGCCAGCAGGGAAGCCTCGGGACAGCACTATGGCTACACCTTC
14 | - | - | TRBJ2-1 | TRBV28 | CASNVGGASREQFF | TGTGCCAGCAACGTGGGCGGGGCGTCAAGGGAGCAGTTCTTC
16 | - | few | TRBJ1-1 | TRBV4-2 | CASSQGSVTPNTEAFF | TGTGCCAGCAGCCAAGGGTCGGTCACCCCGAACACTGAAGCTTTCTTT
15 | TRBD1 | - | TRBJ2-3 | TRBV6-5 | CASSYGTGGADTQYF | TGTGCCAGCAGTTACGGGACAGGGGGCGCAGATACGCAGTATTTT
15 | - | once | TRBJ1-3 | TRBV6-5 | CASSYSKHSGNTIYF | TGTGCCAGCAGTTACTCGAAACACTCTGGAAACACCATATATTTT
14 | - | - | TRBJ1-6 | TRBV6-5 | CASRLAGEYSPLHF | TGTGCCAGCCGGTTGGCAGGGGAATATTCACCCCTCCACTTT
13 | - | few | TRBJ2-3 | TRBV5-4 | CASSLAGVDTQYF | TGTGCCAGCAGCTTGGCCGGAGTAGATACGCAGTATTTT